One and the same sample provided the 28 T cell receptor beta chains below, sequenced in a study of T cell clones after liver transplantation (dated by TCRdb to 2018 to 2020). Preparation of the library involved the immunoSEQ multiplex PCR assay. The table was pulled from immuneACCESS by TCRdb, which kept in-frame rearrangements only. Such tables lose some clones; where checked, under half of the loss comes from unresolved V genes, and the rest has no known cause. Present in this sample are fewer than 85,000 clones, 75% to 90% of which were seen just once. The top ten clonotypes cover 2.5% to 3.5% of the sample. Sequencing was performed on CD4+ T cells from blood, taken at the 22-month timepoint. The source is a human patient who received a liver transplant. After a transplant, certain T cells may trace back to the graft donor.

In its sample, this clone is medium-sized. The gene calls are TRBV28 and TRBJ2-5; D assignment may be TRBD1 or TRBD2 (5 bases each). V lost 7 bases to trimming and J lost 2 bases, with 20 bases between them. Germline-derived CDR1 and CDR2 are MDHEN and SYDVKM. The CDR3 loop spans 16 amino acids. CDR3 in amino acids: CASNPGGRGTQETQYF. Written as DNA, the CDR3 is TGTGCCAGCAACCCTGGGGGACGGGGCACACAAGAGACCCAGTACTTC. Variable domain in full (rest from reference TRBV28 and TRBJ2-5): DVKVTQSSRYLVKRTGEKVFLECVQDMDHENMFWYRQDPGLGLRLIYFSYDVKMKEKGDIPEGYSVSREKKERFSLILESASTNQTSMYLCASNPGGRGTQETQYFGPGTRLLVL.

V gene TRBV11-2 combines with J gene TRBJ2-7, with D possibly matching TRBD1 (5 bases). Trimming pared 6 bases from V and 2 bases from J, leaving 14 bases between. The CDR3 totals 14 residues. From germline, CDR1 is SGHAT and CDR2 FQNNGV. The CDR3, as DNA: TGTGCCAGCAGGCCCCCAGGGAATACCTACGAGCAGTACTTC. This encodes CASRPPGNTYEQYF.

The V gene is TRBV7-2, the J gene TRBJ2-5; D unclear. This CDR3 is 13 amino acids long. V lost 2 bases and J lost 5, with 9 bases in between. Germline lookup yields CDR1 SGHTA and CDR2 FQGNSA. DNA of the CDR3: TGTGCCAGCAGCTTACCCCCCCGGGAGACCCAGTACTTC. Translating gives CASSLPPRETQYF.

CDR3 amino acids: CASSFAQGGTYEQYF. Written as DNA, the CDR3 is TGTGCCAGCAGCTTCGCACAGGGGGGCACCTACGAGCAGTACTTC. V and J are TRBV7-9 and TRBJ2-7; 8 nucleotides line up with TRBD1. J gave up 2 bases and V 3 bases, and 6 bases lay outside the gene matches. This CDR3 contains 15 residues. Germline V gene data show CDR1 as SEHNR and CDR2 as FQNEAQ (reference sequence).

This sequence joins TRBV5-4 and TRBJ1-1; 8 bases are a match to TRBD1. Germline V lookup: CDR1 SGHNT, CDR2 YYREEE (reference sequence). The CDR3 contains 15 residues. Unmatched junction bases numbered 1, after V lost 0 bases and J lost 0 bases. CDR3 residues: CASSLDRGMNTEAFF. CDR3 nucleotide sequence: TGTGCCAGCAGCTTGGACAGGGGGATGAACACTGAAGCTTTCTTT.

J is TRBJ1-3 and V is TRBV18, with 9 bases matching TRBD1. The CDR3 consists of 14 residues. The V segment lost 6 bases and the J segment 6 bases; nucleotides outside the gene matches: 6. Germline CDR1 KGHSH, CDR2 LQKENI. Written as DNA, the CDR3 is TGTGCCAGCTCGTACAGGGGGCAAGAAAACACCATATATTTT. It yields the protein CASSYRGQENTIYF.

The chain carries TRBV5-7 and TRBJ1-4; D is unresolved. TRBV5-7 is flagged as an ORF with uncertain function. V was clipped by 8 bases and J by 3 bases, with 2 bases between them. This CDR3 spans 10 amino acids. This CDR3 is CARPNEKLFF. Here the CDR3 DNA reads TGTGCCAGACCTAATGAAAAACTGTTTTTT.

The chain recombines TRBV2 with TRBJ2-3; 9 positions match TRBD2. The CDR3 is 13 residues long. Per germline, CDR1 SNHLY and CDR2 FYNNEI. Germline trimming cut 7 bases from V and 6 bases from J; bases unmatched to any gene: 5. The CDR3 DNA is TGTGCCAGCAAAGGCGGGAGGGAGGATACGCAGTATTTT. It specifies CASKGGREDTQYF.

On this clone itself: The sample has other DNA sequences that encode this CDR3 too. This chain connects TRBV5-1 to TRBJ2-7; 8 bases match TRBD1. Looked up from germline, CDR1 is SGHRS and CDR2 is YFSETQ. V shed 3 bases, J shed 3 bases, and the junction held 2 bases outside the gene matches. The CDR3 runs to 13 residues. This chain's CDR3 is CASSSDRGYEQYF. CDR3 coding DNA: TGCGCCAGCAGCTCCGACAGGGGCTACGAGCAGTACTTC.

This sequence joins TRBV5-6 and TRBJ1-5; D ambiguous. Trimming shortened V by 0 bases and J by 6 bases, and 4 bases separated the two germline ends. Germline V gene sequence: CDR1 SGHDT, CDR2 YYEEEE. The CDR3 sequence is 12 residues long. CDR3 coding DNA: TGTGCCAGCAGCTTGGGGGCTCAGCCCCAGCATTTT. This encodes CASSLGAQPQHF.

The chain recombines TRBV7-8 with TRBJ2-7; D unclear. Germline CDR1 reads SGHVS; CDR2 reads FQNEAQ. Trimming stripped 5 bases from V and 0 bases from J, with 11 bases between. CDR3 length: 14 amino acids. CDR3 in amino acids: CASSPARVSYEQYF. The CDR3 nucleotides are TGTGCCAGCAGCCCGGCCAGAGTCTCCTACGAGCAGTACTTC.

For the CDR3, the DNA is TGCGCCAGCAGCTTCTACGGGAGGGCCATAGAGGATACGCAGTATTTT. Amino acids: CASSFYGRAIEDTQYF. The genes are TRBV5-1 and TRBJ2-3; TRBD2 matches at 8 bases. The V gene's germline CDR1 is SGHRS and CDR2 YFSETQ. CDR3 size: 16 residues. Trimming took 2 bases from V and 6 from J; bases not matched to a gene: 11.

This chain uses TRBV5-1 with TRBJ2-2; a possible D gene is TRBD1 (5 bases). Trimming removed 1 base at V and 6 bases at J, with 16 bases between. The CDR3 has 16 residues. The germline V gene has CDR1 SGHRS and CDR2 YFSETQ. The CDR3 DNA sequence: TGCGCCAGCAGCTTGTTCGCAGGGATGGACCCCGGGGAGCTGTTTTTT. Translating it yields CASSLFAGMDPGELFF.

V usage is TRBV7-3 and J usage is TRBJ2-3, with 8 bases identical to TRBD2. Trimming took 6 bases from V and 1 from J; bases not matched to a gene: 3. CDR3 length: 14 residues. Germline V CDR1 and CDR2: SGHTA, FQGTGA. The CDR3 DNA follows: TGTGCCAGCAGTTATAGCGGGGGCACAGATACGCAGTATTTT. This encodes CASSYSGGTDTQYF.

This chain links TRBV5-1 with TRBJ2-2; 8 bases line up with TRBD2. J was trimmed by 7 bases and V by 4 bases; bases with no gene match: 6. CDR1 is SGHRS and CDR2 is YFSETQ in the germline V gene. This CDR3 contains 14 residues. Here the CDR3 DNA reads TGCGCCAGCAGCCTAACCGCGGGGGGCGGGGAGCTGTTTTTT. It yields the protein CASSLTAGGGELFF.

This chain uses TRBV5-1 with TRBJ2-7, with 10 bases matching TRBD2. The CDR3 loop spans 17 amino acids. Germline trimming cut 1 base from V and 0 bases from J; bases unmatched to any gene: 7. Germline-derived CDR1 and CDR2 are SGHRS and YFSETQ. The CDR3 DNA sequence: TGCGCCAGCAGCTTGCTGGCAGCGGGAGGGGCCTCCTACGAGCAGTACTTC. It yields the protein CASSLLAAGGASYEQYF. Variable domain in full (rest from reference TRBV5-1 and TRBJ2-7): KAGVTQTPRYLIKTRGQQVTLSCSPISGHRSVSWYQQTPGQGLQFLFEYFSETQRNKGNFPGRFSGRQFSNSRSEMNVSTLELGDSALYLCASSLLAAGGASYEQYFGPGTRLTVT.

This rearrangement joins TRBV6-1 to TRBJ2-5, with D possibly TRBD2 on 5 matching bases. The V gene lost 2 bases and the J gene lost 2 bases, with 9 bases spanning the gap. This CDR3 has 14 amino acids. The V gene's germline CDR1 is MNHNS and CDR2 SASEGT. The CDR3 sequence: CASSELAPQETQYF. CDR3 sequence (DNA): TGTGCCAGCAGTGAACTAGCACCTCAAGAGACCCAGTACTTC.

The rearrangement uses TRBV5-1 and TRBJ1-1, with unresolved D. Looked up from germline, CDR1 is SGHRS and CDR2 is YFSETQ. The CDR3 contains 15 residues. The V end lost 4 bases, the J end lost 4 bases, and 17 bases lay between the germline ends. CDR3 DNA sequence: TGCGCCAGCAGCCCCCAAGGGAGTATGGGCACTGAAGCTTTCTTT. It codes for CASSPQGSMGTEAFF.

V usage is TRBV11-2 and J usage is TRBJ1-1; no firm D call. V gave up 5 bases and J gave up 2 bases, with 9 bases separating them. This CDR3 has 13 amino acids. CDR1 and CDR2 (germline): SGHAT, FQNNGV. CDR3 bases: TGTGCCAGCAGCCAAAAACCTAACACTGAAGCTTTCTTT. Translation: CASSQKPNTEAFF.

The rearrangement links TRBV5-4 to TRBJ2-7; TRBD2 agrees at 9 bases. Trimming cost V 0 bases and J 6 bases; bases outside gene matches: 7. The CDR3 runs to 15 residues. Germline V gene lookup returns CDR1 SGHNT and CDR2 YYREEE (reference sequence). The CDR3 DNA reads as TGTGCCAGCAGCTTGGGAGGGACTAGCTATGTCGAGCAGTACTTC. The encoded protein is CASSLGGTSYVEQYF.

The J gene is TRBJ2-1, the V gene TRBV5-4; no firm D call. The ends were cut back, 0 bases at V and 5 bases at J, with 12 bases in the middle. CDR1 and CDR2 from the germline V gene are SGHNT and YYREEE (reference sequence). The CDR3 is 15 amino acids. CDR3 sequence: CASSLATNTHNEQFF. The CDR3 nucleotides are TGTGCCAGCAGCTTGGCGACAAACACCCACAATGAGCAGTTCTTC.

The chain joins TRBV28 to TRBJ1-5; 8 nucleotides line up with TRBD1. The CDR3 spans 13 residues. CDR1 MDHEN and CDR2 SYDVKM come from the germline V gene. Germline trimming cut 7 bases from V and 7 bases from J; bases unmatched to any gene: 6. The CDR3 here is CASTGGRGQPQHF. CDR3 in DNA: TGTGCCAGCACAGGGGGCCGGGGGCAGCCCCAGCATTTT.

V is TRBV9 and J is TRBJ2-5; D tentatively reads TRBD1 or TRBD2 (5 bases each). The CDR3 sequence is 14 residues long. V lost 0 bases and J lost 7, with 13 bases in between. CDR1 is SGDLS, CDR2 YYNGEE, per germline. CDR3 DNA: TGTGCCAGCAGCGTAGAGAGGGGTTGGGGGACCCAGTACTTC. It codes for CASSVERGWGTQYF. Drawing the rest from reference TRBV9 and TRBJ2-5, the complete variable domain is DSGVTQTPKHLITATGQRVTLRCSPRSGDLSVYWYQQSLDQGLQFLIQYYNGEERAKGNILERFSAQQFPDLHSELNLSSLELGDSALYFCASSVERGWGTQYFGPGTRLLVL.

The chain couples TRBV30 to TRBJ1-4; D not resolved. Trimming left V 2 bases short and J 5 bases short, with 6 bases between. Germline CDR1 reads GTSNPN; CDR2 reads SVGIG (reference sequence). The CDR3 covers 12 residues. In DNA form, the CDR3 reads TGTGCCTGGAGTTCACGCAATGAAAAACTGTTTTTT. It codes for CAWSSRNEKLFF.

V gene TRBV29-1 combines with J gene TRBJ1-1; no clear D gene. Trimming left V 1 base short and J 7 bases short, with 13 bases between. The CDR3 runs 13 residues. The germline CDR1 and CDR2 sequences are SQVTM and ANQGSEA. CDR3 coding DNA: TGCAGCGTTGAAGGGTCCGGGGTAGTTGAAGCTTTCTTT. Its protein product is CSVEGSGVVEAFF.

The V gene is TRBV12-5, the J gene TRBJ1-4; D possibly corresponds to TRBD1 (5 bases). Deletions cut 6 bases from V and 4 bases from J, with 12 bases between. Germline lookup yields CDR1 LGHNT and CDR2 FRNRAP. CDR3 length equals 14 residues. CDR3 loop: CASGHGTGNEKLFF. CDR3 DNA: TGTGCTAGTGGCCATGGGACCGGTAATGAAAAACTGTTTTTT.

This clone appeared many times. The rearrangement joins TRBV30 to TRBJ2-3, with TRBD2 identical over 10 bases. The CDR3 sequence is 14 residues long. The germline gives CDR1 GTSNPN, CDR2 SVGIG (reference sequence). Trimming cost V 0 bases and J 6 bases; bases outside gene matches: 3. In DNA form, the CDR3 reads TGTGCCTGGAGTGTGGGACTAGCGTCGGATACGCAGTATTTT. Protein sequence: CAWSVGLASDTQYF.

The rearrangement links TRBV7-2 to TRBJ1-1; D is perhaps TRBD1 (5 bases). V was trimmed by 5 bases and J by 3 bases, leaving 13 bases between them. The CDR3 covers 14 residues. Germline assignment: CDR1 SGHTA and CDR2 FQGNSA. The CDR3 DNA sequence: TGTGCCAGCAGCACCGCCACAGGAGACACTGAAGCTTTCTTT. Translating it yields CASSTATGDTEAFF.